The following is a T cell receptor beta chain sequence with its context. This receptor's antigen is unknown. Base qualities are missing; no much larger clone stands one base away. TCRbeta CDR3 regions were amplified from genomic DNA by means of the immunoSEQ Assay, a bias-controlled multiplex PCR. As for how the authors treated the data: The number of nucleated cells in each sample was estimated from the amplification of reference gene primers within the assay. To quantify the absolute abundance of each unique TCRbeta CDR3 rearrangement, sequence reads were collapsed and filtered. For each sample, productive Simpson clonality was calculated as the square root of Simpson's diversity index over productive rearrangements. The immuneACCESS repertoire file appears here via TCRdb, limited to in-frame rearrangements. These files lack a portion of the clones; in checked studies, under half of the deficit traces to unresolved V genes, and the cause of the others is not known. The V and J calls and clone size come from that table; D and trimming were worked out from the DNA. Counted in this sample were fewer than 250,000 clones; around 83% of them appeared once. Roughly 2.9% of the sample rests with the top ten.

The sample comes from a study of blood T cell repertoires in COVID-19 (TCRdb year 2020). About the investigation overall: Samples from collaborators originated in the United States, Italy and Spain and spanned both the acute and convalescent phases of COVID-19. The material from the prospective study consisted of cDNA or gDNA derived from T cells, B-cell-depleted T cells, or PBMCs. Subjects who had been exposed to COVID-19, were actively infected with it, or had recovered from it provided the deeply sampled blood TCRbeta repertoires that made up the dataset. A freely available public database, intended as a resource for researchers studying the immune response to SARS-CoV-2, is where the repertoires were released. Samples came from the ongoing ImmuneRACE study (first 160 participants) plus 1,254 subjects from 6 global collaborators. HLA class I and class II types, where available, came from metadata supplied by the sample provider rather than from assay-based typing. The sample metadata nearly always contained a de-identified subject ID, COVID-19 status, age in years and sex. Overall study results and their limits: The amount of clinical and demographic metadata varied by source and participant and was provided uncurated.

Whole blood was collected in K2EDTA tubes by collaborating institutions according to the institutions' own protocols. Collaborator samples were shipped for TCRbeta analysis as frozen whole blood, isolated PBMCs, or DNA extracted from either sample type. V and J are truncated by 4 bases and 2 bases respectively, leaving an intervening sequence of 14 bases. The germline V gene (reference sequence) yields GTSNPN for CDR1 and SVGIG for CDR2. CDR3 length: 15 amino acids, cysteine to phenylalanine. The CDR3 DNA has 45 bases and is translated from base 1. This clonotype originated in a man aged 50-59 years with active or convalescent COVID-19. The sequencing input was peripheral blood. The chain is assembled from TRBV30 and TRBJ1-4; TRBD1 is a weak D gene call, 5 bases matching. The nucleotides are TGTGCCTGGACTGACAGCCCGGTGACTAATGAAAAACTGTTTTTT. This sequence encodes CAWTDSPVTNEKLFF.